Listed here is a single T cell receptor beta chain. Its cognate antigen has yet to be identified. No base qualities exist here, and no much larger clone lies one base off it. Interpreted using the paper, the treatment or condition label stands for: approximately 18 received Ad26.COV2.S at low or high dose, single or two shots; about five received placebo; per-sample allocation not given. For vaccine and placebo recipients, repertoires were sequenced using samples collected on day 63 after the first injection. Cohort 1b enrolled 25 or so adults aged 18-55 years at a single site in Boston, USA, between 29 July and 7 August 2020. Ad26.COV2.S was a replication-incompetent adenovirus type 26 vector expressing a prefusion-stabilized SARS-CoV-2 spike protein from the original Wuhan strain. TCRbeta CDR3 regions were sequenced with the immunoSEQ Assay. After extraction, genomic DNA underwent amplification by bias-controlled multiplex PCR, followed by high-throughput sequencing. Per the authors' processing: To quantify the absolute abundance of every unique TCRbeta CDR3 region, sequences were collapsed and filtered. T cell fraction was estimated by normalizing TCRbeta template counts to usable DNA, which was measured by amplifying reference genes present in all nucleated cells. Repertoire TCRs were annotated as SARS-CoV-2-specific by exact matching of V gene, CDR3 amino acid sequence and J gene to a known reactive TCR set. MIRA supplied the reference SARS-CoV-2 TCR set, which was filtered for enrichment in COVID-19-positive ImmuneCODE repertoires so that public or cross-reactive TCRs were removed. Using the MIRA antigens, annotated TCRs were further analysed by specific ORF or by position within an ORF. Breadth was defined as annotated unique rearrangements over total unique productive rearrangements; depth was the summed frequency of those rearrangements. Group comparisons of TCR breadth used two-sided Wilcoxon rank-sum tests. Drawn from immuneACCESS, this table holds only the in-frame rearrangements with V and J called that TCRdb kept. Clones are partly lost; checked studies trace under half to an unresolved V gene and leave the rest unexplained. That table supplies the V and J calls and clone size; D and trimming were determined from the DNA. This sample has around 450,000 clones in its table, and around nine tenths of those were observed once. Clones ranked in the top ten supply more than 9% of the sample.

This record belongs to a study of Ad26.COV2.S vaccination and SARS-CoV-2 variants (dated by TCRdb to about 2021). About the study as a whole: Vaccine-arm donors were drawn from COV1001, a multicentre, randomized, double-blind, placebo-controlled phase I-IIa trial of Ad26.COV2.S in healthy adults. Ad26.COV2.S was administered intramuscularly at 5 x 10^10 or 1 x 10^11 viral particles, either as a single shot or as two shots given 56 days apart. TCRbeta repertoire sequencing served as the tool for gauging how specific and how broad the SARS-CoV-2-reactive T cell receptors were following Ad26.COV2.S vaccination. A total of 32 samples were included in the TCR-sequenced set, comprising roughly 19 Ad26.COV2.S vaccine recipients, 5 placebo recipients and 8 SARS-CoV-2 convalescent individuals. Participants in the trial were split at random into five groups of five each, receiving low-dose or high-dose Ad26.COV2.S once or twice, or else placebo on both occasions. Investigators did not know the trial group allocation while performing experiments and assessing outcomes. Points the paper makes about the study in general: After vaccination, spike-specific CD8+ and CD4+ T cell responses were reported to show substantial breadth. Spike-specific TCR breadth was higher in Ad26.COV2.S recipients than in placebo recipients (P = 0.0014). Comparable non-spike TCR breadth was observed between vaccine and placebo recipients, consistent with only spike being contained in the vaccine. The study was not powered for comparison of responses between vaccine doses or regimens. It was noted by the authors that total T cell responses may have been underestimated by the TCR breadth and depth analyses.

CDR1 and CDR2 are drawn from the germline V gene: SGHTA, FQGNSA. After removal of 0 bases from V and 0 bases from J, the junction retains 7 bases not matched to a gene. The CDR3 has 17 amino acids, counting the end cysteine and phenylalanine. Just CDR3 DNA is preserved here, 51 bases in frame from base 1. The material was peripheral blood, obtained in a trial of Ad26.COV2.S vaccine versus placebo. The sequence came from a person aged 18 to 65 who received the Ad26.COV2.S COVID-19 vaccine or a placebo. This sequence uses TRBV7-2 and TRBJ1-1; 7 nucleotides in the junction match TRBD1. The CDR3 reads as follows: CASSLARAGGLNTEAFF. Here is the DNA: TGTGCCAGCAGCTTAGCGCGGGCAGGGGGGCTGAACACTGAAGCTTTCTTT.